A single sample gave rise to the 2 T cell receptor beta chains below, sequenced in a study of cytomegalovirus exposure and HLA in healthy donors. The PCR ran on 60 Vbeta and 13 Jbeta primers. Data came from immunoSEQ multiplex PCR; TCRdb stores just in-frame clones and leaves some out. The sample carries some 77,000 clones, less than 80% recorded once. Sample: PBMCs. The receptors shown here come from a man aged 25-45 years in good health and CMV-seronegative.

The genes are TRBV28 and TRBJ1-1; D is possibly TRBD1 (5 bases). The CDR3 has 13 amino acids. Between the trimmed V and J ends, which lost 6 bases and 12 bases, there was a span of 20 bases. Germline loops: CDR1 MDHEN, CDR2 SYDVKM. In DNA, the CDR3 is TGTGCCAGCAGCTCCTGGGGCAAGCGAATGCCTTTCTTT. Protein product: CASSSWGKRMPFF.

This clone was counted once. Sequence at one end of the junction differs from germline and may be a read error. The CDR3 region is CAWSVRQVWRGGYPF. The CDR3 nucleotides are TGTGCCTGGAGTGTACGTCAGGTCTGGAGGGGTGGCTACCCCTTC. The gene calls are TRBV30 and TRBJ1-2; perhaps TRBD1 as D (5 bases). Germline assignment: CDR1 GTSNPN and CDR2 SVGIG (reference sequence). This CDR3 has 15 amino acids.